This record covers a single TCR beta chain. Both 60 Vbeta primers and 13 Jbeta primers went into the PCR. TCRdb's copy holds only in-frame clones and misses some; the assay was immunoSEQ multiplex PCR. The profile shows 150,000 to 200,000 clones, roughly 85% of them singletons. This sample stems from a study of cytomegalovirus exposure and HLA in healthy donors. Trimming took 6 bases from V and 4 from J; bases not matched to a gene: 15. Germline V CDR1 and CDR2: SNHLY, FYNNEI. This CDR3 has 17 amino acids. This sequence originates from a man in his forties in good health and CMV-seropositive. The V gene is TRBV2, the J gene TRBJ2-3; TRBD1 aligns across 8 bases. The source material was PBMCs. The CDR3 bases are TGTGCCAGCAGCGGACCCTGGACAGGGAGGTCCGCAGATACGCAGTATTTT. The encoded protein is CASSGPWTGRSADTQYF.